The sequence of this TCR beta chain was determined in a study of metastatic and nonmetastatic thyroid tumors. Study details: Thyroid patients, malignant and benign, had repertoires compared across blood and tumor or nodule tissue. Study results and limitations: For both blood and tumor, malignant thyroid tumors reportedly showed significantly higher TCR beta diversity than benign nodules did.

In the source study's methods: Built for papillary thyroid cancer, a distant-metastasis classifier drew on CDR3 differences across clinicopathological groups. Using MiXCR, TCRdb re-called clones from the PCR reads. In this record, the V and J calls reflect TCRdb's handling and not the investigators' own analysis. The sample records tens of thousands of clones, around an eighth being singletons. About this clone: What it binds is not known.

Patients had received no treatment of any kind before thyroid surgery. Sequencing was carried out using tumor tissue. The sequence was collected from a female donor with papillary thyroid cancer or a benign thyroid nodule (not recorded which). Some clones in this sample may be carry-over from other donors' samples.

The CDR3 sequence: CASSLGREAIQYF. The CDR3 DNA is TGTGCCAGCAGCTTAGGGAGGGAGGCCATTCAGTACTTC. The V and J genes are TRBV7-9 and TRBJ2-4, with D perhaps matching TRBD2 (6 bases). Germline assignment: CDR1 SEHNR and CDR2 FQNEAQ (reference sequence). There are 13 residues in the CDR3. Trimming stripped 1 base from V and 9 bases from J, with 10 bases between. Complete variable domain (other parts from reference TRBV7-9 and TRBJ2-4): DTGVSQNPRHKITKRGQNVTFRCDPISEHNRLYWYRQTLGQGPEFLTYFQNEAQLEKSRLLSDRFSAERPKGSFSTLEIQRTEQGDSAMYLCASSLGREAIQYFGAGTRLSVL.